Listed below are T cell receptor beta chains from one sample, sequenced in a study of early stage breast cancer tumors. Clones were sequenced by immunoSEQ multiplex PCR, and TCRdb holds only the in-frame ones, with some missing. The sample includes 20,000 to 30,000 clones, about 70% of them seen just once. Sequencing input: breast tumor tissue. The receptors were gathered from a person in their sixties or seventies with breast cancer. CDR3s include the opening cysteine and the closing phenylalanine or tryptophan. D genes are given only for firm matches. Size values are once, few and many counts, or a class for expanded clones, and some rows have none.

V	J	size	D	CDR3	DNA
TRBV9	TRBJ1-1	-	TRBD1	CASSVGDREAEAFF	TGTGCCAGCAGCGTAGGGGACAGGGAGGCTGAAGCTTTCTTT
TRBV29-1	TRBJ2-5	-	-	CSVERQTQETQYF	TGCAGCGTTGAAAGACAGACCCAAGAGACCCAGTACTTC
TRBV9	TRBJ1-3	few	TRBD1	CASSAQDRSGNTIYF	TGTGCCAGCAGCGCACAGGACAGGTCTGGAAACACCATATATTTT
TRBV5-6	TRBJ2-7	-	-	CASGGSGYEQYF	TGTGCCAGCGGAGGGTCTGGCTACGAGCAGTACTTC
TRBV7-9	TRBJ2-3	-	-	CAGEGGTDTQYF	TGTGCTGGAGAAGGGGGAACAGATACGCAGTATTTT
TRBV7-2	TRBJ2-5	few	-	CASSLRLAEETQYF	TGTGCCAGCAGCTTACGTTTAGCGGAAGAGACCCAGTACTTC
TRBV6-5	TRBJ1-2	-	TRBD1	CASSETGGYGYTF	TGTGCCAGCAGTGAAACAGGGGGATATGGCTACACCTTC
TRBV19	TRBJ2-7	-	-	CASSINGISSYEQYF	TGTGCCAGTAGTATAAACGGGATTAGCTCCTACGAGCAGTACTTC
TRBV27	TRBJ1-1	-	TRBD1	CASSSLRQGYTEAFF	TGTGCCAGCAGTTCGCTAAGACAGGGTTACACTGAAGCTTTCTTT
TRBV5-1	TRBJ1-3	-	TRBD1	CASRQGTAGNTIYF	TGCGCCAGCAGGCAGGGGACAGCTGGAAACACCATATATTTT
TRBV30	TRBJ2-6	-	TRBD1	CAWSPSRGQGVSSGANVLTF	TGTGCCTGGAGCCCCAGTAGGGGACAGGGGGTAAGTTCTGGGGCCAACGTCCTGACTTTC
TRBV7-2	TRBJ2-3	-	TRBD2	CASSRLAGVTDTQYF	TGTGCCAGCAGCAGATTAGCGGGAGTTACAGATACGCAGTATTTT
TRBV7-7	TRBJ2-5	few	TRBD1	CASSLGGTGRQETQYF	TGTGCCAGCAGCTTAGGAGGGACAGGCCGCCAAGAGACCCAGTACTTC
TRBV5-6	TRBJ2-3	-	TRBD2	CASSRRLAITDTQYF	TGTGCCAGCAGCCGGAGACTAGCGATCACAGATACGCAGTATTTT
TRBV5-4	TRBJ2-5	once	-	CASSFQETQYF	TGTGCCAGCAGCTTTCAGGAGACCCAGTACTTC
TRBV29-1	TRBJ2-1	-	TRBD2	CSARGDSSVAGAYNEQFF	TGCAGCGCCCGAGGGGACAGTAGTGTAGCGGGAGCCTACAATGAGCAGTTCTTC
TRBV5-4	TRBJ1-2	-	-	CASSAGVGYGYTF	TGTGCCAGCAGCGCAGGCGTCGGCTATGGCTACACCTTC
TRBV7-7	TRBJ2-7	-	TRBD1	CASSSGTGSYEQYF	TGTGCTAGCAGCTCCGGGACAGGGTCATACGAGCAGTACTTC
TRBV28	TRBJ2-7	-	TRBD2	CASMQREGEQYF	TGTGCCAGCATGCAGCGGGAGGGCGAGCAGTACTTC
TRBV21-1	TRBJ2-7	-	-	CASSKALAGDLGYEQYF	TGTGCCAGCAGCAAAGCGCTAGCGGGAGATCTGGGGTACGAGCAGTACTTC
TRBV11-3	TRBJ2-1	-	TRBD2	CASRGLAGGNNEQFF	TGTGCCAGCCGTGGATTAGCGGGAGGAAACAATGAGCAGTTCTTC
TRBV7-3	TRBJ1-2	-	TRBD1	CASSLKPRGTGDYGYTF	TGTGCCAGCAGCTTAAAGCCCCGGGGGACAGGGGACTATGGCTACACCTTC
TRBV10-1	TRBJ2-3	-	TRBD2	CASSAYRTSATDTQYF	TGCGCCAGCAGTGCGTATCGGACTAGCGCCACAGATACGCAGTATTTT
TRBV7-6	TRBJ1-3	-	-	CASSNAGNPGNTIYF	TGTGCCAGCAGCAACGCGGGGAATCCTGGAAACACCATATATTTT
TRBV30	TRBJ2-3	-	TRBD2	CAFKRGITDTQYF	TGTGCCTTCAAGCGGGGGATCACAGATACGCAGTATTTT
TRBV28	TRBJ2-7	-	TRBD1	CASSKTGGVPPEQYF	TGTGCCAGCAGTAAGACAGGGGGTGTCCCCCCCGAGCAGTACTTC
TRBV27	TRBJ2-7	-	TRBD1	CASSKNPGQGGIRVYEQYF	TGTGCCAGCAGTAAGAATCCGGGACAGGGCGGAATTAGGGTCTACGAGCAGTACTTC
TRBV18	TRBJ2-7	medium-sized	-	CASSPLPYEQYF	TGTGCCAGCTCACCCCTCCCCTACGAGCAGTACTTC
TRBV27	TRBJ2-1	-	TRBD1	CASSSNRGLGYNEQFF	TGTGCCAGCAGTTCGAACAGGGGGTTAGGGTACAATGAGCAGTTCTTC
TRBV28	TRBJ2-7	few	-	CASSLAGIYEQYF	TGTGCCAGCAGCCTCGCGGGGATCTACGAGCAGTACTTC
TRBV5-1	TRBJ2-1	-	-	CASSTSHPGNEQFF	TGCGCCAGCAGTACGTCCCACCCCGGCAATGAGCAGTTCTTC
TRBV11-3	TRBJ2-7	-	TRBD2	CASSYSRGSGRAVYEQYF	TGTGCCAGCAGCTACTCCCGGGGTAGCGGGAGGGCCGTCTACGAGCAGTACTTC
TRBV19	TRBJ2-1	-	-	CASRISGAYNEQFF	TGTGCCAGTAGGATTAGCGGAGCTTACAATGAGCAGTTCTTC
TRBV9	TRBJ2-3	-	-	CASRPSGADTQYF	TGTGCCAGCAGACCTTCAGGCGCAGATACGCAGTATTTT
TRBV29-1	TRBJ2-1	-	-	CSVEIVARSFREQFF	TGCAGCGTTGAAATTGTGGCTCGGAGCTTTCGGGAGCAGTTCTTC
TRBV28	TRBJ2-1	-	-	CASSLPSGMGAEQFF	TGTGCCAGCAGTTTACCTAGCGGCATGGGGGCTGAGCAGTTCTTC
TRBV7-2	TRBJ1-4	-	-	CASRRGQSEKLFF	TGTGCCAGCCGCAGAGGGCAGAGTGAAAAACTGTTTTTT
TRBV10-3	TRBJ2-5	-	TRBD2	CAITPGTSGRAGETQYF	TGTGCCATCACCCCCGGGACTAGCGGGAGGGCTGGGGAGACCCAGTACTTC
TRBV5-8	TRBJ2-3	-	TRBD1	CASSYRGNTQYF	TGTGCCAGCAGCTACAGGGGAAATACGCAGTATTTT
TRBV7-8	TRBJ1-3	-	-	CASSTPGLRKGESGNTIYF	TGTGCCAGCAGCACCCCCGGACTGCGAAAAGGAGAATCTGGAAACACCATATATTTT
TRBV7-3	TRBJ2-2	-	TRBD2	CASSSRSGRYTGELFF	TGTGCCAGCAGCTCCCGAAGCGGGAGGTACACCGGGGAGCTGTTTTTT
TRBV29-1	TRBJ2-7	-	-	CSVGGLRGSGSYEQYF	TGCAGCGTTGGTGGACTTAGGGGGAGTGGCTCCTACGAGCAGTACTTC
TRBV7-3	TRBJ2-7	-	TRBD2	CASSLEAGTTYEQYF	TGTGCCAGCAGCTTAGAAGCGGGAACCACCTACGAGCAGTACTTC
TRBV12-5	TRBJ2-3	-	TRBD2	CASGLGPSGGTQYF	TGTGCTAGTGGTTTGGGGCCCAGCGGGGGTACGCAGTATTTT
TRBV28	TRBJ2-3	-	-	CASIAGGPYKADTQYF	TGTGCCAGCATAGCCGGAGGGCCCTATAAGGCAGATACGCAGTATTTT
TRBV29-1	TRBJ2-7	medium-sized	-	CSVTTSQGSEQYF	TGCAGCGTTACCACTTCGCAGGGTAGCGAGCAGTACTTC
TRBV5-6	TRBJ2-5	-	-	CASSLLGRAQETQYF	TGTGCCAGCAGCTTGTTGGGCAGAGCTCAAGAGACCCAGTACTTC
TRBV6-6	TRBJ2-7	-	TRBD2	CASTPLAGGSEQYF	TGTGCCAGCACCCCCTTAGCGGGAGGGAGCGAGCAGTACTTC
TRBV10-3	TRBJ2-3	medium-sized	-	CAISKESDTQYF	TGTGCCATCAGTAAAGAGTCAGATACGCAGTATTTT
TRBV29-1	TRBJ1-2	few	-	CSVESGVQRGYTF	TGCAGCGTTGAATCGGGGGTACAACGGGGCTACACCTTC
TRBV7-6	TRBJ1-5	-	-	CASAVAGNQPQHF	TGTGCCAGCGCAGTCGCGGGCAATCAGCCCCAGCATTTT